This T cell receptor beta chain was sequenced in a study of T cell repertoires in cytomegalovirus infection. From germline, CDR1 is DFQATT and CDR2 SNEGSKA (reference sequence). The CDR3 runs to 15 residues. V lost 1 base and J lost 0, with 10 bases in between. TCRdb passed the reads through MiXCR, listing each CDR3 protein once. Of roughly 78,000 distinct CDR3 sequences listed, 35% to 45% are singletons. This clonotype showed up just a few times. Its antigen is currently unknown. The sample consisted of CD8+ T cells from cultured PBMCs, taken from culture after CMV antigen stimulation. This receptor was taken from a human donor in good health (CMV status not recorded). Some clones in this sample may be carry-over from other donors' samples. V usage is TRBV20-1 and J usage is TRBJ1-5; tentatively, D is TRBD1 (5 bases). The CDR3 protein is CSARGPTDSNQPQHF. Written as DNA, the CDR3 is TGCAGTGCTAGAGGGCCGACAGATAGCAATCAGCCCCAGCATTTT.